This TCR beta chain came from a study of T cell responses to AZD1222 COVID-19 vaccine (dated by TCRdb to the early 2020s). Notes on the research overall: Because spike-specific TCR depth and breadth did not differ between the two schedules, AZD1222 recipients who got a second dose at roughly 4 weeks were pooled with those who got a second dose at roughly 12 weeks. A total of about 240 trial participants underwent TCR sequencing, of whom approximately 210 received two doses of AZD1222 and some 26 received two doses of the MenACWY control vaccine. Enrollment into the trials was organized by age into subgroups of 18-55, 56-69 and 70-plus years, and those subgroups contained about 160, 30 and 59 TCR-sequenced participants, respectively.

As for this clone: The antigen it binds to is not known. No per-base quality is available; no much larger clone lies one base away.

The CDR3 covers 14 residues, taking in both the cysteine and the phenylalanine. This entry keeps only the CDR3 DNA: 42 bases, framed from base 1. CDR1 and CDR2 are read off the germline V gene as SGHNT and YENEEA. V was cut back by 5 bases and J by 5 bases, leaving a gap of 13 bases between them. Overall study results and their limits: In the small 56-69-year group, the increase in depth fell short of significance, most likely because of low power. Conclusions about previously exposed vaccinees are limited because only five or six AZD1222 recipients were SARS-CoV-2 seropositive at baseline. Participants were mostly white British and included more females than males, and it was suggested by the authors that clonal diversity may have been underestimated. Epitopes outside the regions mutated in the B.1.351 and B.1.1.7 variants were reportedly recognized by nearly half of the unique spike-specific TCRs. No day 14 peak-response samples were available, so repertoires were characterized only after the peak T cell response. After two AZD1222 doses, both the breadth and the depth of spike-specific TCRs were significantly higher than at day 0 and than in MenACWY recipients. CD4 TCRs associated with the vaccine covered the entire spike protein, and the dominant responses were in regions 160-218 and 743-854.

The time point label corresponds to: baseline before first vaccination. Vaccinee samples were obtained from the UK trials COV001 and COV002, which included a single-blind randomized controlled phase 2/3 trial of AZD1222 (ChAdOx1 nCoV-19) in healthy adults. Trial participant PBMC samples were collected at day 0 and day 28 after the second dose for TCRbeta chain sequencing. The CDR3 regions of human TCRbeta chains were analyzed by immunosequencing. The authors processed their data as follows. TCRs in the repertoires were matched against a reference library of SARS-CoV-2-specific TCRs that had been generated with the MIRA antigen-specificity platform. Breadth meant the fraction of unique TCRs that were SARS-CoV-2-associated, whereas depth meant the fraction of total T cells that were SARS-CoV-2-associated. Using the MIRA data, every spike-specific TCR was mapped to the spike region that the TCR reacted to and assigned to either a CD4 or a CD8 class. Log10-transformed breadth and depth values were compared by one-way ANOVA with Sidak's multiple comparisons tests. TCRdb limited this immuneACCESS table to in-frame rearrangements with V and J called. A share of clones is missing; checked studies link under half to unresolved V genes, and the rest is unexplained. V and J calls and clone size are those listed in that table; D and trimming were worked out from the DNA. The sample includes 120,000 or so clones, with approximately 85% observed a single time. Roughly 9% of the sample rests with the top ten.

Material: peripheral blood, obtained on day 0 of AZD1222 vaccination. Here the chain combines TRBV11-3 and TRBJ2-1; TRBD1 might be the D gene, on 6 matching bases. The sequence was collected from an adult in good health. The encoded CDR3 is CASSPYDRNNEQFF. The nucleotides are TGTGCCAGCAGCCCTTATGACAGGAACAATGAGCAGTTCTTC.